This T cell receptor beta chain was identified in a study of blood T cell repertoires in COVID-19. Study context: Material from acute and convalescent COVID-19 was sourced from the United States, Italy and Spain. PBMCs, B-cell-depleted T cells, or T cells provided the cDNA or gDNA that made up the material.

Per germline, CDR1 KGHDR and CDR2 SFDVKD. This CDR3 is built from 15 residues. The V gene lost 3 bases and the J gene lost 8 bases, with 15 bases spanning the gap. In the original analysis: Estimated nucleated cell counts came from reference gene primer amplification. Clones were read by immunoSEQ multiplex PCR, and TCRdb kept only the in-frame ones, dropping some. For V, J and clone size, that table is used; D and trimming come from the DNA. The data hold roughly 99,000 clones, with 89% observed a single time. The sequence was collected from a man aged 40-49 years with active or convalescent COVID-19. The sequenced material came from peripheral blood. This chain connects TRBV24-1 to TRBJ2-2; tentatively, D is TRBD2 (6 bases). CDR3 region: CATSDPALLAGELFF. CDR3 nucleotides: TGTGCCACCAGTGATCCGGCCCTCCTAGCGGGGGAGCTGTTTTTT.